The 9 T cell receptor beta chains reported below all come from one sample, sequenced in a study of cytomegalovirus exposure and HLA in healthy donors. Amplification used 60 Vbeta primers and 13 Jbeta primers. Some clones are missing from TCRdb's copy, which holds only in-frame ones; the method was immunoSEQ multiplex PCR. Of approximately 100,000 clones listed, about 59% are singletons. The sample comprised PBMCs. Every receptor here comes from a man aged 25-40 years in good health and CMV-seropositive.

The chain joins TRBV29-1 to TRBJ2-3, with 13 bases fitting TRBD2. CDR1 and CDR2 from the germline V gene are SQVTM and ANQGSEA. V trimming: 6 bases; J trimming: 2 bases; junction bases outside the gene matches: 5. This CDR3 spans 15 amino acids. This CDR3 is CSVAGTSGITDTQYF. For the CDR3, the DNA is TGCAGCGTGGCCGGGACTAGCGGGATCACAGATACGCAGTATTTT.

This chain connects TRBV2 to TRBJ2-3, with 8 bases that match TRBD2. CDR3 length: 15 residues. Germline values: CDR1 SNHLY, CDR2 FYNNEI. The junction had 8 bases not matched to a gene; V was cut back by 7 bases and J by 2 bases. DNA for the CDR3: TGTGCCAGCATCGGTGGAGCGGGGGTCACAGATACGCAGTATTTT. Encoded protein: CASIGGAGVTDTQYF.

This clone was recorded a few times. CDR3 bases: TGTGCCAGCACCAGCCGGGGGAACACTGAAGCTTTCTTT. Protein sequence: CASTSRGNTEAFF. This rearrangement joins TRBV6-1 to TRBJ1-1; D remains ambiguous. The V and J ends lost 7 bases and 1 base respectively, with 10 bases between them. From germline, CDR1 is MNHNS and CDR2 SASEGT. The CDR3 totals 13 residues.

This clone was observed at least ten times. The genes are TRBV5-1 and TRBJ2-7; D is unresolved. The V and J ends lost 7 bases and 0 bases respectively, with 17 bases between them. CDR1 SGHRS and CDR2 YFSETQ come from the germline V gene. This CDR3 is built from 15 residues. CDR3 amino acids: CASPFEHVDSYEQYF. The CDR3 nucleotides are TGCGCCAGCCCCTTTGAGCACGTAGACTCCTACGAGCAGTACTTC.

This clone was observed a few times. The chain joins TRBV27 to TRBJ2-3, with D maybe TRBD2 (7 bases). Looked up from germline, CDR1 is MNHEY and CDR2 is SMNVEV (reference sequence). CDR3 length equals 17 residues. The V end was cut by 10 bases, the J end by 6 bases, with 29 bases between. For the CDR3, the DNA is TGTGCCACCCGCCTGGGAGGGGGGGCTTTCCCAGGTGATACGCAGTATTTT. Translation gives CATRLGGGAFPGDTQYF.

The chain combines TRBV9 with TRBJ1-4, with a tentative D call TRBD1 (6 bases). The CDR3 is 13 residues long. The germline V gene encodes CDR1 SGDLS and CDR2 YYNGEE. Trimming cost V 3 bases and J 7 bases, with 10 bases left between them. The DNA of the CDR3 is TGTGCCAGCAGCGGACAGGTATCTGAAAAACTGTTTTTT. Residues: CASSGQVSEKLFF.

The genes are TRBV19 and TRBJ1-1; no clear D gene. V lost 7 bases to trimming and J lost 1 base, with 4 bases between them. The CDR3 runs 11 residues. Germline lookup yields CDR1 LNHDA and CDR2 SQIVND (reference sequence). CDR3 in amino acids: CASTRNTEAFF. The CDR3 bases are TGTGCCAGTACGCGGAACACTGAAGCTTTCTTT. Full variable domain (missing parts from reference TRBV19 and TRBJ1-1): DGGITQSPKYLFRKEGQNVTLSCEQNLNHDAMYWYRQDPGQGLRLIYYSQIVNDFQKGDIAEGYSVSREKKESFPLTVTSAQKNPTAFYLCASTRNTEAFFGQGTRLTVV.

The chain has TRBV6-5 and TRBJ2-7; a possible D gene is TRBD1 (6 bases). Germline V CDR1 and CDR2: MNHEY, SVGAGI. The CDR3 runs to 15 residues. V gave up 0 bases and J gave up 2 bases, with 11 bases separating them. In DNA, the CDR3 is TGTGCCAGCAGTTACTCCCCGGACAGAACCTACGAGCAGTACTTC. This encodes CASSYSPDRTYEQYF.

The chain couples TRBV19 to TRBJ1-2, with D possibly TRBD1 on 5 matching bases. Trimming cost V 1 base and J 7 bases, with 10 bases left between them. Germline V lookup: CDR1 LNHDA, CDR2 SQIVND (reference sequence). This CDR3 has 13 residues. This CDR3 reads CASSIAGGAGYTF. The CDR3 DNA is TGTGCCAGTAGTATAGCTGGAGGGGCTGGCTACACCTTC.